These 13 T cell receptor beta chains were sequenced from one sample in a study of blood T cell repertoires in COVID-19. Profiling relied on immunoSEQ multiplex PCR, and the TCRdb table lists in-frame clones only, not all of them. Found here are around 200,000 clones, around 90% of them singletons; the top ten hold approximately 12%. Sequencing used peripheral blood. The receptor source for this set is a woman under 30 who had recovered from COVID-19.

The chain uses TRBV6-5 and TRBJ1-2; TRBD1 matches at 10 bases. Germline V gene data show CDR1 as MNHEY and CDR2 as SVGAGI. With 4 bases clipped from V and 5 bases from J, the junction kept 1 base outside the gene matches. The CDR3 extends over 13 amino acids. CDR3 residues: CASSSGQGYGYTF. The CDR3 DNA follows: TGTGCCAGCAGTTCGGGACAGGGGTATGGCTACACCTTC.

The chain combines TRBV9 with TRBJ2-7, with TRBD2 identical over 14 bases. This CDR3 contains 16 residues. Trimming took 3 bases from V and 2 from J; bases not matched to a gene: 4. Germline lookup yields CDR1 SGDLS and CDR2 YYNGEE. The CDR3 DNA reads TGTGCCAGCAGCGGGGGACTAGCGGGAGCCACCTACGAGCAGTACTTC. This translates into CASSGGLAGATYEQYF.

This rearrangement joins TRBV5-1 to TRBJ2-7; 11 bases are shared with TRBD2. The CDR3 totals 16 residues. Trimming removed 3 bases from V and 4 bases from J; junction bases left unmatched: 9. The germline V gene encodes CDR1 SGHRS and CDR2 YFSETQ. CDR3 in DNA: TGCGCCAGCAGCTGGTTAGCGGGAGGGCCCTCATACGAGCAGTACTTC. Translation: CASSWLAGGPSYEQYF. Full variable domain (remainder filled in from reference TRBV5-1 and TRBJ2-7): KAGVTQTPRYLIKTRGQQVTLSCSPISGHRSVSWYQQTPGQGLQFLFEYFSETQRNKGNFPGRFSGRQFSNSRSEMNVSTLELGDSALYLCASSWLAGGPSYEQYFGPGTRLTVT.

The CDR3 is CASSEAPPGVRNTIYF. The CDR3 DNA sequence: TGTGCCAGCAGTGAAGCCCCCCCAGGGGTGAGAAACACCATATATTTT. The chain uses TRBV2 and TRBJ1-3, with D perhaps matching TRBD1 (6 bases). With 0 bases removed from V and 5 bases from J, the gap between germline ends came to 14 bases. This CDR3 has 16 amino acids. The germline V gene has CDR1 SNHLY and CDR2 FYNNEI.

This clone is a singleton in its sample. The chain links TRBV27 to TRBJ1-5; the match to TRBD1 covers 7 bases. The V and J ends lost 5 bases and 7 bases, in that order; junction bases with no gene match: 8. CDR3 length: 14 amino acids. From germline, CDR1 is MNHEY and CDR2 SMNVEV (reference sequence). The CDR3 sequence: CASSRQGELQPQHF. CDR3 in DNA: TGTGCCAGCAGTAGACAGGGTGAGTTGCAGCCCCAGCATTTT.

The rearrangement links TRBV6-2 or TRBV6-3 to TRBJ1-2; 8 nucleotides align to TRBD1. The CDR3 spans 13 residues. Germline V gives CDR1 MNHEY, CDR2 SVGEGT. V trimming: 5 bases; J trimming: 3 bases; junction bases outside the gene matches: 2. CDR3 protein: CASSEGQDYGYTF. The CDR3 DNA reads as TGTGCCAGCAGTGAGGGACAGGACTATGGCTACACCTTC.

The chain is built from TRBV6-6 and TRBJ1-1; the match to TRBD1 covers 8 bases. This CDR3 spans 13 amino acids. Germline V lookup: CDR1 MNHNY, CDR2 SVGAGI (reference sequence). J lost 7 bases, V lost 5 bases, and 6 bases had no gene match. CDR3 protein: CASSLGTGSEAFF. CDR3 bases: TGTGCCAGCAGTCTCGGGACAGGAAGTGAAGCTTTCTTT.

This clone was seen a handful of times. The rearrangement joins TRBV6-5 to TRBJ2-7; TRBD2 might be the D (6 bases). CDR1 and CDR2 (germline): MNHEY, SVGAGI. The germline V and J ends were trimmed by 6 bases and 3 bases, with 18 bases remaining between them. The CDR3 totals 15 residues. The CDR3 here is CASRPLATENYEQYF. The CDR3 coding sequence is TGTGCCAGCAGACCGCTAGCGACAGAGAACTACGAGCAGTACTTC.

CDR3 region: CASSLHLLAVTRTGELFF. CDR3 nucleotides: TGTGCCAGCAGTCTCCACCTTCTAGCGGTCACCCGCACCGGGGAGCTGTTTTTT. This sequence joins TRBV27 and TRBJ2-2; the match to TRBD2 covers 7 bases. The CDR3 runs to 18 residues. CDR1 and CDR2 from the germline V gene are MNHEY and SMNVEV (reference sequence). The trim removed 5 bases at V and 4 bases at J, leaving 16 bases unmatched.

The chain combines TRBV7-6 with TRBJ1-2; unclear D gene. Per the germline V gene, CDR1 is SGHVS and CDR2 is FNYEAQ. V lost 4 bases to trimming and J lost 4 bases, with 19 bases between them. This CDR3 has 16 amino acids. CDR3 amino acids: CASSSGMEGAAYGYTF. As DNA, the CDR3 is TGTGCCAGCAGCTCCGGAATGGAGGGCGCTGCCTATGGCTACACCTTC.

The V and J genes are TRBV4-3 and TRBJ2-5; TRBD2 matches 8 bases. After removal of 0 bases from V and 4 bases from J, the junction contained 1 base not matched to a gene. Germline CDR1 reads LGHNA; CDR2 reads YSLEER. This CDR3 has 14 residues. The CDR3 spells CASSQDLAGETQYF. CDR3 nucleotide sequence: TGCGCCAGCAGCCAAGATCTAGCGGGAGAGACCCAGTACTTC.

The rearrangement joins TRBV28 to TRBJ2-3, with 11 bases fitting TRBD2. The CDR3 covers 15 residues. With V trimmed by 7 bases and J by 2 bases, 5 bases remained unmatched. CDR1 and CDR2 from the germline V gene are MDHEN and SYDVKM. The CDR3 DNA reads TGTGCCAGCACCCTAGCGGGAGGCCACACAGATACGCAGTATTTT. It encodes CASTLAGGHTDTQYF.

This rearrangement joins TRBV6-5 to TRBJ1-6, with 9 bases lining up with TRBD1. The V gene end was trimmed by 7 bases and the J gene end by 6 bases; junction bases not matched to a gene: 4. The CDR3 contains 14 residues. From germline, CDR1 is MNHEY and CDR2 SVGAGI. DNA for the CDR3: TGTGCCAGCACCGGGACAGGGTTTAATTCACCCCTCCACTTT. Its protein product is CASTGTGFNSPLHF.